The rows below give T cell receptor beta chains drawn from one sample of a study of naive and memory T cell subsets. TCRdb independently ran MiXCR on the UMI-ligation and nested PCR reads; one entry per CDR3 protein. This table has about 150,000 distinct CDR3 sequences, roughly 22% appearing once. Sample: naive CD4+ T cells from blood. The receptors derive from a human donor in good health. Each CDR3 is given with its conserved first and last residue. D genes are given only for firm matches. Only part of the rows carry a size: once, few, many, or a class if the clone is expanded.

D	size	J	V	DNA	CDR3
TRBD2	few	TRBJ2-5	TRBV4-1	TGCGCCAGCAGCCACCCGGGACTAGGGGCGGAGACCCAGTACTTC	CASSHPGLGAETQYF
-	-	TRBJ2-7	TRBV28	TGTGCCAGCAGTCCAGGACCGCCATACGAGCAGTACTTC	CASSPGPPYEQYF
-	-	TRBJ2-1	TRBV20-1	TGCAGTGCTAGCATGTTCGGCGGGGTAGCTTCCAATGAGCAGTTCTTC	CSASMFGGVASNEQFF
-	-	TRBJ1-1	TRBV9	TGTGCCAGCAGCGTGACGAAAGGGGCGAATACTGAAGCTTTCTTT	CASSVTKGANTEAFF
-	many	TRBJ2-2	TRBV19	TGTGCCGTGATGAGTTTGAACACCGGGGAGCTGTTTTTT	CAVMSLNTGELFF
TRBD1	-	TRBJ2-7	TRBV7-2	TGTGCCAGCAGCTTGATGGGACAGGGTAGATACGAGCAGTACTTC	CASSLMGQGRYEQYF
TRBD1	-	TRBJ1-5	TRBV7-2	TGTGCCAGCAGCTCACAGGGGATCACAGTAAGCAATCAGCCCCAGCATTTT	CASSSQGITVSNQPQHF
TRBD2	-	TRBJ2-7	TRBV20-1	TGCAGTGCTAGACTGGCGGGGGTCCACGAGCAGTACTTC	CSARLAGVHEQYF
TRBD2	many	TRBJ2-1	TRBV20-1	TGCAGTGCGGCTAGCGGGAGTCATTATAATGAGCAGTTCTTC	CSAASGSHYNEQFF
-	-	TRBJ1-5	TRBV7-9	TGTGCCAGCAGCTTAGTGGGCAGAAATCAGCCCCAGCATTTT	CASSLVGRNQPQHF
-	few	TRBJ1-4	TRBV29-1	TGCAGCGTTTCGCCGTGGGGAGCCGCAACTAATGAAAAACTGTTTTTT	CSVSPWGAATNEKLFF
-	-	TRBJ2-2	TRBV9	TGTGCCAGCAGCGTGGGGTCGGACACCGGGGAGCTGTTTTTT	CASSVGSDTGELFF
TRBD2	few	TRBJ2-2	TRBV6-5	TGTGCCAGCAGTTACTCAGCACTAGCGGGAGTGGGGGAGCTGTTTTTT	CASSYSALAGVGELFF
-	few	TRBJ2-7	TRBV29-1	TGCAGCGTTGGAACAGGAGACTACGGCGCAGGTACCTACGAGCAGTACTTC	CSVGTGDYGAGTYEQYF
TRBD2	many	TRBJ2-1	TRBV11-3	TGTGCCAGCAGCTTAATGTCAGCGGGACCCTACAATGAGCAGTTCTTC	CASSLMSAGPYNEQFF
-	-	TRBJ2-3	TRBV5-4	TGTGCCAGCAGCTTGGGACAGGACACAGATACGCAGTATTTT	CASSLGQDTDTQYF
-	few	TRBJ2-3	TRBV5-1	TGCGCCAGCAGCCCCCCCCGGGCAGCTAGCACAGATACGCAGTATTTT	CASSPPRAASTDTQYF
-	-	TRBJ1-5	TRBV27	TGTGCCAGCAGTCTCTACGGCCATCAGCCCCAGCATTTT	CASSLYGHQPQHF
-	few	TRBJ2-7	TRBV5-1	TGCGCCAGCAGCTTGGGAGGTATAGCAGATACGGAGCAGTACTTC	CASSLGGIADTEQYF
-	-	TRBJ1-4	TRBV5-1	TGCGCCAGCAGCTTTGGGAGTAGACAGCTTAATGAAAAACTGTTTTTT	CASSFGSRQLNEKLFF
-	-	TRBJ1-5	TRBV6-1	TGTGCCAGCACTGAAGGACAAAATCAGCCCCAGCATTTT	CASTEGQNQPQHF
-	few	TRBJ2-1	TRBV5-1	TGCGCCAGCAGCTTGACCCCCAGGGGGGACAATGAGCAGTTCTTC	CASSLTPRGDNEQFF
-	-	TRBJ2-7	TRBV9	TGTGCCAGCAGCGTTAGTGCCGGAGAGCTCTCCTACGAGCAGTACTTC	CASSVSAGELSYEQYF
TRBD2	-	TRBJ2-1	TRBV20-1	TGCAGTGCTAGGAGTAGCGGGATACTCAATGAGCAGTTCTTC	CSARSSGILNEQFF
TRBD2	-	TRBJ2-1	TRBV20-1	TGCAGTGCTCTTAGCGGGAGGGCCCCCAATGAGCAGTTCTTC	CSALSGRAPNEQFF
-	-	TRBJ1-5	TRBV7-2	TGTGCCAGCAGCTTAGGTCCGCAGGGGTTTAGTCAGCCCCAGCATTTT	CASSLGPQGFSQPQHF
-	-	TRBJ2-2	TRBV6-5	TGTGCCAGCAGTTACTTTGGGCGACCGAACACCGGGGAGCTGTTTTTT	CASSYFGRPNTGELFF
-	few	TRBJ2-4	TRBV28	TGTGCCAGCAGCCAACAATCCGATTTGGTCAAAAACATTCAGTACTTC	CASSQQSDLVKNIQYF
-	many	TRBJ2-7	TRBV6-5	TGTGCCAGCAGTTACGCTGGGGGAATTGGGGCGTATTACGAGCAGTACTTC	CASSYAGGIGAYYEQYF
TRBD1	-	TRBJ2-7	TRBV3-1	TGTGCCAGCAGCCCCGACAGGGTCCGCTACGAGCAGTACTTC	CASSPDRVRYEQYF
-	many	TRBJ1-1	TRBV29-1	TGCAGCGCCCTCCTTGGCGGGGGTATAAACACTGAAGCTTTCTTT	CSALLGGGINTEAFF
-	-	TRBJ2-4	TRBV20-1	TGCAGTGCTAGCCCGGCTGGACAGATTAACATTCAGTACTTC	CSASPAGQINIQYF
-	-	TRBJ2-3	TRBV15	TGTGCCACCAGCAGAATGACGGGGCAGGGCACAGATACGCAGTATTTT	CATSRMTGQGTDTQYF
TRBD1	-	TRBJ2-2	TRBV7-9	TGTGCCAGCAGCTCCGACAGGGAAAAAACCGGGGAGCTGTTTTTT	CASSSDREKTGELFF